A selection of T cell receptor beta chains follows, all from one sample in a study of blood T cell repertoires in COVID-19. The protocol was immunoSEQ multiplex PCR, while the TCRdb copy is restricted to in-frame clones and leaves out a portion. The repertoire has approximately 250,000 clones, approximately 90% of them found once; the top ten carry roughly 2.4%. The sequencing input was PBMCs or T cells enriched from blood (not recorded which). The receptors come from a woman between 40 and 50 years old with acute COVID-19. CDR3s include the opening cysteine and the closing phenylalanine or tryptophan. Fields, in order: V gene, D gene, clone size, J gene, CDR3 DNA, CDR3 protein. D genes are given only for firm matches. Not every row has a clone size; where given, it reads once, few, many or a size class.

V: TRBV7-8
D: TRBD2
size: .
J: TRBJ2-5
DNA: TGTGCCAGCAGCTTAGCGTCGGGGGGAGTGGAGACCCAGTACTTC
CDR3: CASSLASGGVETQYF

V: TRBV27
D: .
size: .
J: TRBJ1-1
DNA: TGTGCCAGCAGTTTATCCAGCGGAGGCACTGAAGCTTTCTTT
CDR3: CASSLSSGGTEAFF

V: TRBV3-1/TRBV3-2
D: TRBD1
size: once
J: TRBJ1-4
DNA: TGTGCCAGCAGCCAACAGGGACAGTTTCGTAAACTGTTTTTT
CDR3: CASSQQGQFRKLFF

V: TRBV29-1
D: TRBD1
size: .
J: TRBJ2-1
DNA: TGCAGCGGCGAACAGGGGTGGAATGAGCAGTTCTTC
CDR3: CSGEQGWNEQFF

V: TRBV5-1
D: TRBD1
size: .
J: TRBJ1-2
DNA: TGCGCCAGCAGCCAGGGGGCGGTAAACTATGGCTACACCTTC
CDR3: CASSQGAVNYGYTF

V: TRBV6-5
D: TRBD1
size: few
J: TRBJ1-1
DNA: TGTGCCATCGACAGGGGCCGCCCTAACACTGAAGCTTTCTTT
CDR3: CAIDRGRPNTEAFF

V: TRBV7-2
D: .
size: .
J: TRBJ2-1
DNA: TGTGCCAGCAGCCCGGACTCGATGGTCTACAATGAGCAGTTCTTC
CDR3: CASSPDSMVYNEQFF

V: TRBV10-2
D: .
size: once
J: TRBJ1-6
DNA: TGCGCCAGCAGGCGGGGGGAATCACCCCTCCACTTT
CDR3: CASRRGESPLHF

V: TRBV3-1/TRBV3-2
D: .
size: .
J: TRBJ2-5
DNA: TGTGCCAGCAGCCAAGTTCAGGGGACCCAGTACTTC
CDR3: CASSQVQGTQYF

V: TRBV18
D: .
size: .
J: TRBJ2-5
DNA: TGTGCCAGCTCGCAGGGGACGGGGCAGGAGACCCAGTACTTC
CDR3: CASSQGTGQETQYF

V: TRBV9
D: .
size: .
J: TRBJ1-6
DNA: TGTGCCAGCAGCCTATGGGGGGAAGGGAATTCACCCCTCCACTTT
CDR3: CASSLWGEGNSPLHF

V: TRBV24-1
D: TRBD1
size: .
J: TRBJ1-5
DNA: TGTGCCACCAGTGACCCCCGGACAGGGGTAAGCAATCAGCCCCAGCATTTT
CDR3: CATSDPRTGVSNQPQHF

V: TRBV21-1
D: .
size: .
J: TRBJ1-5
DNA: TGTGCCCGTAGGGACACAGGGGAGGACAATCAGCCCCAGCATTTT
CDR3: CARRDTGEDNQPQHF

V: TRBV10-1
D: .
size: .
J: TRBJ2-1
DNA: TGCGCCAGCAGTGAGTCTGGTAGCGGCTTCATATACAATGAGCAGTTCTTC
CDR3: CASSESGSGFIYNEQFF

V: TRBV7-9
D: TRBD1
size: .
J: TRBJ1-1
DNA: TGTGCCAGCAGCCATCACAGGGGAGGAACTGAAGCTTTCTTT
CDR3: CASSHHRGGTEAFF

V: TRBV12-2
D: .
size: .
J: TRBJ1-3
DNA: .
CDR3: CASRLGRDKGEFASGNTIYF

V: TRBV5-1
D: TRBD1
size: .
J: TRBJ1-6
DNA: TGCGCCAGCAGCTTAGGGACAGGGGCCGATTCACCCCTCCACTTT
CDR3: CASSLGTGADSPLHF

V: TRBV10-2
D: .
size: .
J: TRBJ1-5
DNA: TGCGCCAGCAGTCCGACAGATCAGCCCCAGCATTTT
CDR3: CASSPTDQPQHF

V: TRBV19
D: TRBD1
size: .
J: TRBJ1-2
DNA: TGTGCCAGCAATCACCCGGGACAGGGGGACTCTGGCTACACCTTC
CDR3: CASNHPGQGDSGYTF

V: TRBV12-3/TRBV12-4
D: .
size: many
J: TRBJ2-5
DNA: TGTGCCAGCAGTCGGGACCAAGAGACCCAGTACTTC
CDR3: CASSRDQETQYF

V: TRBV10-2
D: .
size: .
J: TRBJ1-2
DNA: TGCGCCAGCAGTGAACAGGCGAACTATGGCTACACCTTC
CDR3: CASSEQANYGYTF

V: TRBV29-1
D: TRBD2
size: .
J: TRBJ2-3
DNA: TGCAGCGTACGAGCGGGAGTGGGCACAGATACGCAGTATTTT
CDR3: CSVRAGVGTDTQYF

V: TRBV7-2
D: TRBD2
size: .
J: TRBJ2-2
DNA: TGTGCCAGCAGCTCGACTAGCGGGAGGGCCACCGGGGAGCTGTTTTTT
CDR3: CASSSTSGRATGELFF

V: TRBV15
D: TRBD1
size: .
J: TRBJ1-2
DNA: TGTGCCACCAGCAGCGGACAGGGTGTTGGCTACACCTTC
CDR3: CATSSGQGVGYTF

V: TRBV5-1
D: TRBD1
size: .
J: TRBJ1-1
DNA: TGCGCCAGCAAGACAATGGGACAGGCGAACACTGAAGCTTTCTTT
CDR3: CASKTMGQANTEAFF

V: TRBV19
D: .
size: .
J: TRBJ2-4
DNA: TGTGCCAGTAGTATAGGGGGAGTTGGAGGGTTGAGCATTCAGTACTTC
CDR3: CASSIGGVGGLSIQYF

V: TRBV18
D: .
size: once
J: TRBJ2-7
DNA: TGTGCCAGCTCACCACCGAATCAGAATCAGGAGCAGTACTTC
CDR3: CASSPPNQNQEQYF

V: TRBV24-1
D: TRBD2
size: .
J: TRBJ2-1
DNA: TGTGCCACCAGTGATCCGACGGGACTAGCGGGAGTTACCTACAATGAGCAGTTCTTC
CDR3: CATSDPTGLAGVTYNEQFF

V: TRBV7-2
D: TRBD2
size: .
J: TRBJ2-1
DNA: TGTGCCAGCAGCTTAGCCGGGACTAGCGGGAGTGGGAATGAGCAGTTCTTC
CDR3: CASSLAGTSGSGNEQFF

V: TRBV5-1
D: TRBD1
size: .
J: TRBJ2-2
DNA: TGCGCCAGCAGCTTCACAGGGGGTGCGAACACCGGGGAGCTGTTTTTT
CDR3: CASSFTGGANTGELFF

V: TRBV6-6
D: TRBD1
size: once
J: TRBJ1-2
DNA: TGTGCCAGCAGCTATCCGGACAGGGATCGATCCACCTTC
CDR3: CASSYPDRDRSTF

V: TRBV18
D: TRBD1
size: .
J: TRBJ1-1
DNA: TGTGCCAGCTCACCAGAGGACAGGGTAGGGACTGCTTTCTTT
CDR3: CASSPEDRVGTAFF

V: TRBV28
D: .
size: .
J: TRBJ1-1
DNA: TGTGCCAGCAGTTTATTTCGGACAAACTGGAACACTGAAGCTTTCTTT
CDR3: CASSLFRTNWNTEAFF

V: TRBV30
D: TRBD2
size: .
J: TRBJ2-1
DNA: TGTGCCTGGAGGACTGGCGGGGGGGCCCATGAGCAGTTCTTC
CDR3: CAWRTGGGAHEQFF

V: TRBV10-3
D: TRBD2
size: .
J: TRBJ2-2
DNA: TGTGCCATCAGTGGGGGAGGGAGACAAACCGGGGAGCTGTTTTTT
CDR3: CAISGGGRQTGELFF

V: TRBV25-1
D: .
size: .
J: TRBJ1-5
DNA: TGTGCCAGCAGTAGAGAGGGCGGCAATCAGCCCCAGCATTTT
CDR3: CASSREGGNQPQHF

V: TRBV4-1
D: TRBD2
size: .
J: TRBJ2-3
DNA: TGCGCCAGCAGCCAAGATATGTTTGGGCTAGCGGGGGGAGATACGCAGTATTTT
CDR3: CASSQDMFGLAGGDTQYF

V: TRBV18
D: .
size: .
J: TRBJ1-1
DNA: TGTGCCAGCTCGGGGGAGGTGAACACTGAAGCTTTCTTT
CDR3: CASSGEVNTEAFF

V: TRBV3-1/TRBV3-2
D: TRBD2
size: .
J: TRBJ2-1
DNA: TGTGCCAGCAGCCAAGCGCGGACTAGCGGGGGGTCGGAGCAGTTCTTC
CDR3: CASSQARTSGGSEQFF

V: TRBV29-1
D: TRBD1
size: .
J: TRBJ1-2
DNA: TGCAGCGTTGCGACAGGGTCCTATGGCTACACCTTC
CDR3: CSVATGSYGYTF

V: TRBV6-2/TRBV6-3
D: .
size: .
J: TRBJ2-7
DNA: TGTGCCAGCAGCCTCTCCTCCTACGAGCAGTACTTC
CDR3: CASSLSSYEQYF

V: TRBV5-1
D: TRBD2
size: .
J: TRBJ2-7
DNA: TGCGCCAGCAGCTTGGAGCCAGCGGGGGTTGGCTACGAGCAGTACTTC
CDR3: CASSLEPAGVGYEQYF

V: TRBV9
D: .
size: .
J: TRBJ1-1
DNA: TGTGCCAGCAGCGTAGGTGGCGGCGAAGCTTTCTTT
CDR3: CASSVGGGEAFF

V: TRBV6-5
D: TRBD1
size: .
J: TRBJ1-1
DNA: TGTGCCAGCAGTTACACTTCACAGGGGGTAAACACTGAAGCTTTCTTT
CDR3: CASSYTSQGVNTEAFF

V: TRBV11-2
D: TRBD2
size: .
J: TRBJ2-1
DNA: TGTGCCAGCAGCTCGACTAGCGGGAAGGCCAATGAGCAGTTCTTC
CDR3: CASSSTSGKANEQFF